One and the same sample provided the 18 T cell receptor beta chains below, sequenced in a study of blood T cell repertoires in COVID-19. Sequencing used immunoSEQ multiplex PCR; TCRdb keeps in-frame clones, though not all of them. The sample includes under 30,000 clones, roughly 87% of them seen just once. Input material: peripheral blood. The source of these receptors is a human donor in a cohort sampled during active COVID-19.

The chain links TRBV11-3 to TRBJ2-3, with 10 bases matching TRBD2. Germline loops: CDR1 SGHNT, CDR2 YENEEA. The CDR3 extends over 18 amino acids. V trimming: 1 base; J trimming: 4 bases; junction bases outside the gene matches: 11. CDR3 sequence: CASSLGALAGVFADTQYF. In nucleotides, the CDR3 is TGTGCCAGCAGCTTAGGTGCCCTAGCGGGGGTATTTGCAGATACGCAGTATTTT. The full variable domain, with the rest looked up from reference TRBV11-3 and TRBJ2-3, is EAGVVQSPRYKIIEKKQPVAFWCNPISGHNTLYWYLQNLGQGPELLIRYENEEAVDDSQLPKDRFSAERLKGVDSTLKIQPAELGDSAVYLCASSLGALAGVFADTQYFGPGTRLTVL.

This rearrangement joins TRBV20-1 to TRBJ1-5; tentative D call: TRBD1 (6 bases). Trimming stripped 3 bases from V and 2 bases from J, with 11 bases between. The CDR3 totals 14 residues. CDR1 and CDR2 from the germline V gene are DFQATT and SNEGSKA (reference sequence). The CDR3 loop is CSASTGRRNQPQHF. The CDR3 bases are TGCAGTGCTAGTACAGGGCGGCGCAATCAGCCCCAGCATTTT.

The chain couples TRBV11-2 to TRBJ2-7, with 12 bases identical to TRBD2. From germline, CDR1 is SGHAT and CDR2 FQNNGV. This CDR3 comprises 15 residues. V gave up 1 base and J gave up 3 bases; unmatched junction bases: 1. CDR3 nucleotides: TGTGCCAGCAGCTTAGCACTAGCGGGGGGCTACGAGCAGTACTTC. As protein: CASSLALAGGYEQYF.

The chain joins TRBV28 to TRBJ1-5, with 7 bases lining up with TRBD1. With 6 bases clipped from V and 7 bases from J, the junction kept 6 bases outside the gene matches. The CDR3 runs 13 residues. Germline V gene lookup returns CDR1 MDHEN and CDR2 SYDVKM. The CDR3 DNA reads TGTGCCAGCAGACGACAGGGTCGCCAGCCCCAGCATTTT. It codes for CASRRQGRQPQHF.

The chain has TRBV4-3 and TRBJ1-1; weak D call: TRBD1 (5 bases). CDR1 and CDR2 from the germline V gene are LGHNA and YSLEER. The V gene lost 3 bases and the J gene lost 0 bases, with 14 bases spanning the gap. CDR3 length equals 16 residues. For the CDR3, the DNA is TGCGCCAGCAGCCAGGGCGGGGCAGGGCTGAACACTGAAGCTTTCTTT. This codes for CASSQGGAGLNTEAFF.

The CDR3 coding sequence is TGTGCCAGCAGGGGACTAGCGGCTTACAATGAGCAGTTCTTC. Translation gives CASRGLAAYNEQFF. The V gene is TRBV6-5, the J gene TRBJ2-1; TRBD2 agrees at 11 bases. The germline gives CDR1 MNHEY, CDR2 SVGAGI. CDR3 length: 14 amino acids. V gave up 6 bases and J gave up 4 bases; unmatched junction bases: 2.

The chain carries TRBV19 and TRBJ1-5; D uncertain. V gave up 1 base and J gave up 7 bases, with 11 bases separating them. The CDR3 runs 14 residues. Germline V gene lookup returns CDR1 LNHDA and CDR2 SQIVND (reference sequence). CDR3 in amino acids: CASSIGRSGQPQHF. CDR3 nucleotide sequence: TGTGCCAGTAGTATAGGACGGAGCGGGCAGCCCCAGCATTTT.

This chain connects TRBV11-2 to TRBJ2-4; TRBD2 is a possible D gene (5 bases). CDR3 size: 12 residues. Germline loops: CDR1 SGHAT, CDR2 FQNNGV. V lost 2 bases and J 9 bases, leaving 8 bases between the germline ends. CDR3 sequence: CASSLIGGIQYF. The DNA for the CDR3 is TGTGCCAGCAGCTTAATCGGAGGCATTCAGTACTTC.

This clone was recorded once. The rearrangement links TRBV18 to TRBJ2-7; 9 bases map to TRBD1. CDR3 size: 14 residues. In germline, CDR1 is KGHSH, CDR2 LQKENI. V was pared by 3 bases and J by 1 base, with 1 base of the junction left unmatched. CDR3 sequence (DNA): TGTGCCAGCTCACCGGGACAGGGTTCCTACGAGCAGTACTTC. Translating it yields CASSPGQGSYEQYF. The whole variable domain, remainder taken from reference TRBV18 and TRBJ2-7, is NAGVMQNPRHLVRRRGQEARLRCSPMKGHSHVYWYRQLPEEGLKFMVYLQKENIIDESGMPKERFSAEFPKEGPSILRIQQVVRGDSAAYFCASSPGQGSYEQYFGPGTRLTVT.

This clone has a single count. The chain recombines TRBV29-1 with TRBJ2-1; the match to TRBD1 covers 9 bases. The germline gives CDR1 SQVTM, CDR2 ANQGSEA. This CDR3 spans 12 amino acids. J lost 9 bases, V lost 7 bases, and 7 bases had no gene match. In nucleotides, the CDR3 is TGCAGCGGGGGGACAGGGAGAGGTGAGCAGTTCTTC. Protein: CSGGTGRGEQFF.

This clone occurred a few times. The V and J genes are TRBV7-2 and TRBJ2-2; no firm D call. V was pared by 5 bases and J by 2 bases, with 12 bases between. The germline V gene encodes CDR1 SGHTA and CDR2 FQGNSA. The CDR3 sequence is 15 residues long. CDR3 DNA sequence: TGTGCCAGCAGCCCTATGAACTCTAACACCGGGGAGCTGTTTTTT. It specifies CASSPMNSNTGELFF.

The chain carries TRBV27 and TRBJ1-6; D call uncertain. The CDR3 is 16 amino acids. The germline V and J ends were trimmed by 4 bases and 0 bases, with 10 bases remaining between them. Germline CDR1 MNHEY, CDR2 SMNVEV (reference sequence). CDR3 loop: CASSSFVVSYNSPLHF. For the CDR3, the DNA is TGTGCCAGCAGTTCCTTCGTCGTCTCCTATAATTCACCCCTCCACTTT.

V and J are TRBV13 and TRBJ2-7, with D possibly being TRBD1 (6 bases). Germline V CDR1 and CDR2: PRHDT, FYEKMQ (reference sequence). The CDR3 is 18 amino acids. V shed 5 bases and J shed 2 bases, with 25 bases lying between them. As DNA, the CDR3 is TGTGCCAGCAGCCCCCCACTAGGAGTTCAGGGGTATACCTACGAGCAGTACTTC. Amino acids: CASSPPLGVQGYTYEQYF.

J is TRBJ2-3 and V is TRBV19; the match to TRBD2 covers 7 bases. CDR1 LNHDA and CDR2 SQIVND come from the germline V gene (reference sequence). The CDR3 has 19 residues. With 6 bases clipped from V and 3 bases from J, the junction kept 21 bases outside the gene matches. CDR3 residues: CASSPRSGRPISWTDTQYF. The CDR3 DNA is TGTGCCAGTAGCCCCCGGTCCGGGAGGCCTATTTCGTGGACAGATACGCAGTATTTT.

CDR3 in DNA: TGTGCCAGCACCGACAGCATGACAGATACGCAGTATTTT. Its translation: CASTDSMTDTQYF. This sequence joins TRBV12-3 or TRBV12-4 and TRBJ2-3; a weak D match, TRBD1 (5 bases). This CDR3 contains 13 residues. The V end lost 7 bases, the J end lost 3 bases, and 11 bases lay between the germline ends.

This chain links TRBV20-1 with TRBJ1-2, with 7 bases identical to TRBD1. CDR1 and CDR2 from the germline V gene are DFQATT and SNEGSKA (reference sequence). Unmatched junction bases numbered 1, after V lost 6 bases and J lost 3 bases. The CDR3 is 11 residues long. The CDR3 DNA is TGCAGTGCCGGGACAGACTATGGCTACACCTTC. Protein product: CSAGTDYGYTF.

The chain has TRBV5-6 and TRBJ2-7; 9 bases fit TRBD2. J was trimmed by 5 bases and V by 0 bases; bases with no gene match: 9. The CDR3 spans 16 residues. Looked up from germline, CDR1 is SGHDT and CDR2 is YYEEEE. As DNA, the CDR3 is TGTGCCAGCAGCTTGGGGGGCGGGCGGGGGGGCCACGAGCAGTACTTC. Protein product: CASSLGGGRGGHEQYF. Variable domain in full (rest from reference TRBV5-6 and TRBJ2-7): DAGVTQSPTHLIKTRGQQVTLRCSPKSGHDTVSWYQQALGQGPQFIFQYYEEEERQRGNFPDRFSGHQFPNYSSELNVNALLLGDSALYLCASSLGGGRGGHEQYFGPGTRLTVT.

The V gene is TRBV5-1, the J gene TRBJ1-1; possibly TRBD1 for D (5 bases). The CDR3 is 15 amino acids. V dropped 2 bases and J dropped 1 base, with 12 bases sitting between them. The V gene's germline CDR1 is SGHRS and CDR2 YFSETQ. The chain's CDR3 is CASSLRSGGNTEAFF. The CDR3 bases are TGCGCCAGCAGCTTAAGGAGCGGGGGGAACACTGAAGCTTTCTTT.